This TCR beta chain was recorded in a study of CD8 T cells in ankylosing spondylitis. Study outcomes and limitations: What appeared characteristic of ankylosing spondylitis blood was a TCR beta motif of 7 or 8 highly homologous variants.

A note on this clonotype: The target antigen is unknown.

TCRdb re-derived calls from the 5' RACE reads in MiXCR, one entry per CDR3 protein. The sample lists approximately 400,000 distinct CDR3 sequences; around 26% were seen once. CDR3 size: 18 residues. Trimming took 5 bases from V and 0 from J, leaving 17 bases between them. CDR1 and CDR2 from the germline V gene are SNHLY and FYNNEI. The sample was blood, either unsorted or a sorted T cell fraction (not recorded which). This sequence originates from a male donor with ankylosing spondylitis. This chain connects TRBV2 to TRBJ2-6; a possible D gene is TRBD1 (5 bases). The CDR3 protein is CASSRRTQTFSGANVLTF. CDR3 in DNA: TGTGCCAGCAGTCGCAGGACACAGACGTTCTCTGGGGCCAACGTCCTGACTTTC.